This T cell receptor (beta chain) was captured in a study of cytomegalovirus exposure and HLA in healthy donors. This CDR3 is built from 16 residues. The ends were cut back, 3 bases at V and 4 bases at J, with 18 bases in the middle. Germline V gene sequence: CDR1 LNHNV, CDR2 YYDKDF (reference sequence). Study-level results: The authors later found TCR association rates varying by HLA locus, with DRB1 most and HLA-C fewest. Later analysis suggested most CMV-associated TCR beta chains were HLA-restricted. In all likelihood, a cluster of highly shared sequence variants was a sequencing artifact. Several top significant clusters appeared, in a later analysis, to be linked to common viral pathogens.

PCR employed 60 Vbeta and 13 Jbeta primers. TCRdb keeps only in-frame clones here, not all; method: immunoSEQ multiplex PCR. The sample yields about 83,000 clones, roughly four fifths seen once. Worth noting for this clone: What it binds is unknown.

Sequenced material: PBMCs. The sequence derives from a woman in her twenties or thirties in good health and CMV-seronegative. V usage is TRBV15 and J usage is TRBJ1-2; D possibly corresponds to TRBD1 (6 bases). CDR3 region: CATSRDWGGLSYGYTF. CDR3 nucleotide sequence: TGTGCCACCAGCAGGGACTGGGGGGGCTTGAGCTATGGCTACACCTTC. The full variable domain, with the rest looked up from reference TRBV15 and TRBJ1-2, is DAMVIQNPRYQVTQFGKPVTLSCSQTLNHNVMYWYQQKSSQAPKLLFHYYDKDFNNEADTPDNFQSRRPNTSFCFLDIRSPGLGDTAMYLCATSRDWGGLSYGYTFGSGTRLTVV.